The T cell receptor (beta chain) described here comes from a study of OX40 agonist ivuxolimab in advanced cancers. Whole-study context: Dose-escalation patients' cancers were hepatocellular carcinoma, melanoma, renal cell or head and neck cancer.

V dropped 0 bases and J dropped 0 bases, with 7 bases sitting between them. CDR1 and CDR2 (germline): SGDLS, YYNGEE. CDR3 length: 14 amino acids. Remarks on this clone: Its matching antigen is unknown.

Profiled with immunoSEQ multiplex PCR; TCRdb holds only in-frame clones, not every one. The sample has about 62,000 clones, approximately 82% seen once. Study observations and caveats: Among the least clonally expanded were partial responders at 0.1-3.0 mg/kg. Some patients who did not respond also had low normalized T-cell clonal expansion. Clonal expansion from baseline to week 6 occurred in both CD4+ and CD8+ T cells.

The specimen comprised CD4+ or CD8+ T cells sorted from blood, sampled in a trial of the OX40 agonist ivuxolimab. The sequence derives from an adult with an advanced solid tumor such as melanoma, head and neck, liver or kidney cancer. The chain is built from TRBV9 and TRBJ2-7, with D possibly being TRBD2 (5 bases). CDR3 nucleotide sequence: TGTGCCAGCAGCGTAGGAGGGAACTCCTACGAGCAGTACTTC. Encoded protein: CASSVGGNSYEQYF. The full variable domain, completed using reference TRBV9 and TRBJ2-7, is DSGVTQTPKHLITATGQRVTLRCSPRSGDLSVYWYQQSLDQGLQFLIQYYNGEERAKGNILERFSAQQFPDLHSELNLSSLELGDSALYFCASSVGGNSYEQYFGPGTRLTVT.